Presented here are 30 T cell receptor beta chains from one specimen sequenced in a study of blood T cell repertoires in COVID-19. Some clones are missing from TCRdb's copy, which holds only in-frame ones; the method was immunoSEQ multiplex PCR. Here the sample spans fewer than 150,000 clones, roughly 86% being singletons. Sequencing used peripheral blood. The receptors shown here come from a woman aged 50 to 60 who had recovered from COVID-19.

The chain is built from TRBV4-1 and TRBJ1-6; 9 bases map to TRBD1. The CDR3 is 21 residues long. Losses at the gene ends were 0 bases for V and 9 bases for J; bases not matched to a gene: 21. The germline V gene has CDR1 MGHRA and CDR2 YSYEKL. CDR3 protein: CASSQDLGGTGSFIGRSPLHF. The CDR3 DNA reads TGCGCCAGCAGCCAAGACCTTGGCGGGACAGGGAGTTTCATAGGGCGTTCACCCCTCCACTTT.

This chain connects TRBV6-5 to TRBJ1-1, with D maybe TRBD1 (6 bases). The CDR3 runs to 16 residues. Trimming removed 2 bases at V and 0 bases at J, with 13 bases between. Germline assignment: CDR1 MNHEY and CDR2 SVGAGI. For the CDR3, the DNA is TGTGCCAGCAGTTACCGGGGGGCGAGGATGAACACTGAAGCTTTCTTT. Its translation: CASSYRGARMNTEAFF.

The CDR3 DNA follows: TGTGCCAGTACCATAGGGACAGGGATAGACACTGAAGCTTTCTTT. As protein: CASTIGTGIDTEAFF. This chain uses TRBV19 with TRBJ1-1; 9 bases agree with TRBD1. The CDR3 is 15 amino acids. V lost 7 bases to trimming and J lost 3 bases; unmatched junction nucleotides: 9. Germline CDR1 LNHDA, CDR2 SQIVND (reference sequence).

CDR3 DNA: TGTGCCAGTAGAAACCGGGACAGGGGGCCTGAAGCTTTCTTT. Its translation is CASRNRDRGPEAFF. This rearrangement joins TRBV19 to TRBJ1-1, with 12 bases aligning to TRBD1. J gave up 6 bases and V 6 bases, and 5 bases lay outside the gene matches. From germline, CDR1 is LNHDA and CDR2 SQIVND (reference sequence). The CDR3 has 14 amino acids.

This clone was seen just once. The CDR3 reads CASSQPGTGAYEQYF. CDR3 sequence (DNA): TGCGCCAGCAGCCAACCCGGGACAGGGGCATACGAGCAGTACTTC. The rearrangement joins TRBV4-1 to TRBJ2-7; TRBD1 agrees at 10 bases. J gave up 4 bases and V 2 bases, and 5 bases lay outside the gene matches. Germline V CDR1 and CDR2: MGHRA, YSYEKL. The CDR3 spans 15 residues.

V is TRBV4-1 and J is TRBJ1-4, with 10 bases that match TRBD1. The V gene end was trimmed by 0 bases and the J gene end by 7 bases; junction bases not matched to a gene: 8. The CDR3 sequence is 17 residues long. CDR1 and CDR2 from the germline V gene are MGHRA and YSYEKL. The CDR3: CASSQDAGTGAVEKLFF. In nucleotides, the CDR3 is TGCGCCAGCAGCCAAGATGCCGGGACAGGGGCAGTTGAAAAACTGTTTTTT.

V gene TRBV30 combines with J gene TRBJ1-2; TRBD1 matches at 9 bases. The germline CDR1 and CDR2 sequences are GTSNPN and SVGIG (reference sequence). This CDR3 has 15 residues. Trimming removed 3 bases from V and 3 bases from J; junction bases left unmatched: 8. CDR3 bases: TGTGCCTGGAGCGAGGGACAGGGCGGATACTATGGCTACACCTTC. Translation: CAWSEGQGGYYGYTF. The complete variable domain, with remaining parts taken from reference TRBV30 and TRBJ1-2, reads SQTIHQWPATLVQPVGSPLSLECTVEGTSNPNLYWYRQAAGRGLQLLFYSVGIGQISSEVPQNLSASRPQDRQFILSSKKLLLSDSGFYLCAWSEGQGGYYGYTFGSGTRLTVV.

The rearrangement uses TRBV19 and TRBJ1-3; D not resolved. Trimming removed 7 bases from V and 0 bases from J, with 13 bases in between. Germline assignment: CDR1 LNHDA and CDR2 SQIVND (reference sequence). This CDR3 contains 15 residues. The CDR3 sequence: CASMGRAGSGNTIYF. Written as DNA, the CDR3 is TGTGCCAGTATGGGGAGGGCCGGCTCTGGAAACACCATATATTTT.

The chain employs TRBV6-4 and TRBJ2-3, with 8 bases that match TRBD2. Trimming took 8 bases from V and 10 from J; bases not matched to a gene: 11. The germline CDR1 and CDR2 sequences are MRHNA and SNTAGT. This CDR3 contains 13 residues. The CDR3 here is CASSILAGGAQYF. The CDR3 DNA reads TGTGCCAGCTCGATTCTAGCGGGCGGTGCGCAGTATTTT.

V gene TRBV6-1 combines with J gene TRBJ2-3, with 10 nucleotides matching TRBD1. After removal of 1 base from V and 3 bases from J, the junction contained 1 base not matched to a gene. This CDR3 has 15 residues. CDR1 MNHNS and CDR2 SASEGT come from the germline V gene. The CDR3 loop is CASSEGGQGTDTQYF. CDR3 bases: TGTGCCAGCAGTGAAGGGGGACAGGGGACAGATACGCAGTATTTT.

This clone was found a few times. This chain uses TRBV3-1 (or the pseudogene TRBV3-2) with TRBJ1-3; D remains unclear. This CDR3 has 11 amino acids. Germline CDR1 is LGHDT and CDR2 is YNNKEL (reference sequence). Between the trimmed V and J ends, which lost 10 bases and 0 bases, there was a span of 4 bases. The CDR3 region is CATRSGNTIYF. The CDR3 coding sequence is TGTGCCACTCGCTCTGGAAACACCATATATTTT.

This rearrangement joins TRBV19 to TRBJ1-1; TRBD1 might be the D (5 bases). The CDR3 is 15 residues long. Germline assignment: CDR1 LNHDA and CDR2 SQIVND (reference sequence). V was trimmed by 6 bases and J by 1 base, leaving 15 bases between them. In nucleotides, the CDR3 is TGTGCCAGTAGGACGGCAGGGTTTGGGAACACTGAAGCTTTCTTT. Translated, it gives CASRTAGFGNTEAFF.

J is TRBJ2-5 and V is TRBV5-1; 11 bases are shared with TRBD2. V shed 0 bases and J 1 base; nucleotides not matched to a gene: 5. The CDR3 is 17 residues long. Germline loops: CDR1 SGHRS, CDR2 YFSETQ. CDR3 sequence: CASSLGLAGSLQETQYF. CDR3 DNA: TGCGCCAGCAGCTTGGGACTAGCGGGGAGTCTCCAAGAGACCCAGTACTTC.

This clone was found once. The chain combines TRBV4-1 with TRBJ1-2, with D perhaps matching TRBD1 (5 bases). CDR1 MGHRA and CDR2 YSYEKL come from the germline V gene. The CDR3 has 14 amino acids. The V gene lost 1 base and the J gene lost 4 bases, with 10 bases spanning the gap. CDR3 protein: CASSQVTGLYGYTF. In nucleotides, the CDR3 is TGCGCCAGCAGCCAAGTAACAGGCCTCTATGGCTACACCTTC.

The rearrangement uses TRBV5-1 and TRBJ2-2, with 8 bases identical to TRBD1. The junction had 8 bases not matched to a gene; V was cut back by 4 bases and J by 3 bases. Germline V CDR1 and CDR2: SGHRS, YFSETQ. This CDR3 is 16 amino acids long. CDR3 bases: TGCGCCAGCAGCCCGGGGACAGGAGGAGACACCGGGGAGCTGTTTTTT. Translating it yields CASSPGTGGDTGELFF.

The CDR3 sequence: CASSYSTKFAQYF. CDR3 nucleotide sequence: TGTGCCAGCAGTTACTCGACTAAATTCGCGCAGTACTTC. This rearrangement joins TRBV6-2 or TRBV6-3 to TRBJ2-7, with a weak D call TRBD2 (5 bases). V lost 0 bases to trimming and J lost 9 bases, with 12 bases between them. This CDR3 is 13 amino acids long. CDR1 is MNHEY and CDR2 is SVGEGT in the germline V gene.

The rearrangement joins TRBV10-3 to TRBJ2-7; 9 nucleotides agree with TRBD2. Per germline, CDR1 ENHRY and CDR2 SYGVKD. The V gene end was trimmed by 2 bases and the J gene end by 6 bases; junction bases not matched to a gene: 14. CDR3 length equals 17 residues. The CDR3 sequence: CAISEARSGRGGREQYF. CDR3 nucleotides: TGTGCCATCAGTGAGGCCCGATCCGGGCGGGGGGGCCGCGAGCAGTACTTC.

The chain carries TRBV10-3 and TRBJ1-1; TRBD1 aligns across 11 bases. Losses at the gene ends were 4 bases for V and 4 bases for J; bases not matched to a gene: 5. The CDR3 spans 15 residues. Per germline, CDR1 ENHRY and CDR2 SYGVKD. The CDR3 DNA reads TGTGCCATCAGTGGGACAGGGGGCGCTTTCACTGAAGCTTTCTTT. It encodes CAISGTGGAFTEAFF.

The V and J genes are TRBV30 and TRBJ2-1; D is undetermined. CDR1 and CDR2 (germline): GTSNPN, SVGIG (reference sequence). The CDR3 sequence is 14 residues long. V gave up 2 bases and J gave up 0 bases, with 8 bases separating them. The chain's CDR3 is CAWSLVYSYNEQFF. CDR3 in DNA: TGTGCCTGGAGTTTAGTCTACTCCTACAATGAGCAGTTCTTC. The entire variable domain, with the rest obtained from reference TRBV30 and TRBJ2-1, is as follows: SQTIHQWPATLVQPVGSPLSLECTVEGTSNPNLYWYRQAAGRGLQLLFYSVGIGQISSEVPQNLSASRPQDRQFILSSKKLLLSDSGFYLCAWSLVYSYNEQFFGPGTRLTVL.

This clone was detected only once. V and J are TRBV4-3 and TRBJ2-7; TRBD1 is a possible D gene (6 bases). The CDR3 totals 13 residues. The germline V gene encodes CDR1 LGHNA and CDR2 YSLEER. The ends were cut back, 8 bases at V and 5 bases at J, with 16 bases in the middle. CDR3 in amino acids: CASSTGHLHEQYF. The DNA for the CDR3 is TGCGCCAGCTCAACGGGACACCTCCACGAGCAGTACTTC.

The CDR3 DNA reads TGTGCCAGCTCACAGGGGCAGGGCCCCTATGGCTACACCTTC. Translating it yields CASSQGQGPYGYTF. The chain employs TRBV18 and TRBJ1-2; TRBD1 might be the D (5 bases). This CDR3 spans 14 amino acids. Germline V gives CDR1 KGHSH, CDR2 LQKENI. V gave up 4 bases and J gave up 4 bases, with 13 bases separating them.

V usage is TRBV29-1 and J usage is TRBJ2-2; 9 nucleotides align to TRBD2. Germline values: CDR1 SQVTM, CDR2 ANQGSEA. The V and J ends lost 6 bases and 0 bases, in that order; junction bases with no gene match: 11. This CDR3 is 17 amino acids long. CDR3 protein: CSVLGVAGAPNTGELFF. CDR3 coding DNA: TGCAGCGTCCTGGGGGTAGCGGGGGCTCCGAACACCGGGGAGCTGTTTTTT.

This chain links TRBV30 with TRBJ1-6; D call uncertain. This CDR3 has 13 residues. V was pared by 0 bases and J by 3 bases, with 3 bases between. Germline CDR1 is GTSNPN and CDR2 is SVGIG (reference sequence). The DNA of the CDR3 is TGTGCCTGGAGTGTACTCTATAATTCACCCCTCCACTTT. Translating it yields CAWSVLYNSPLHF.

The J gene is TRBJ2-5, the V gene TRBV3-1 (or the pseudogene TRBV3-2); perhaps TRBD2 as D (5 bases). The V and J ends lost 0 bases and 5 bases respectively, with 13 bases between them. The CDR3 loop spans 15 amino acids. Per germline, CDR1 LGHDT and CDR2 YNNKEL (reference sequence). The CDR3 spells CASSQESWERETQYF. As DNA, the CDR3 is TGTGCCAGCAGCCAAGAATCTTGGGAGCGGGAGACCCAGTACTTC.

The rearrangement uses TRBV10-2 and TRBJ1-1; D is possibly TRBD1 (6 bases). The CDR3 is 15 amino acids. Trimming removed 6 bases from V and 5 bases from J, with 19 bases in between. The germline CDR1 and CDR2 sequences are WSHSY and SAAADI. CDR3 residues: CASRQWTDSKTEAFF. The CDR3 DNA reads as TGCGCCAGCAGACAATGGACAGACTCAAAGACTGAAGCTTTCTTT.

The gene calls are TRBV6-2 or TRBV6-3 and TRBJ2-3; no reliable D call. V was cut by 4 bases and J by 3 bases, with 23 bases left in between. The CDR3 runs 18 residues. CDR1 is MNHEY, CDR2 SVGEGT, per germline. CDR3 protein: CASSWPPDGVLRTDTQYF. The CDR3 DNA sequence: TGTGCCAGCAGTTGGCCCCCTGATGGAGTCTTGAGAACAGATACGCAGTATTTT.

The CDR3 sequence is CASGLVLDGLVPLNEQFF. The CDR3 region has the DNA TGTGCTAGTGGTTTGGTACTAGACGGACTAGTCCCTCTCAATGAGCAGTTCTTC. The chain couples TRBV12-5 to TRBJ2-1; TRBD2 agrees at 7 bases. There are 18 residues in the CDR3. V gave up 0 bases and J gave up 6 bases; unmatched junction bases: 14. Per germline, CDR1 LGHNT and CDR2 FRNRAP.

CDR3 nucleotide sequence: TGTGCCAGCAGCACTCGCCGGGACAGGGGTGGGGGACTAGCCAAAAACATTCAGTACTTC. Encoded protein: CASSTRRDRGGGLAKNIQYF. This chain connects TRBV7-8 to TRBJ2-4; TRBD1 matches at 10 bases. With V trimmed by 5 bases and J by 0 bases, 16 bases remained unmatched. This CDR3 has 20 amino acids. CDR1 is SGHVS, CDR2 FQNEAQ, per germline. Full variable domain (missing parts from reference TRBV7-8 and TRBJ2-4): GAGVSQSPRYKVAKRGQDVALRCDPISGHVSLFWYQQALGQGPEFLTYFQNEAQLDKSGLPSDRFFAERPEGSVSTLKIQRTQQEDSAVYLCASSTRRDRGGGLAKNIQYFGAGTRLSVL.

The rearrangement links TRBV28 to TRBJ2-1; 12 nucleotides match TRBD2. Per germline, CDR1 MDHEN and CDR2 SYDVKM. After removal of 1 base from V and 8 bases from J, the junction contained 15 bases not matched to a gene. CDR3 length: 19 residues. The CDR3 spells CASSLSSGLAGGPDHEQFF. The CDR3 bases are TGTGCCAGCAGTTTATCTTCAGGGCTAGCGGGGGGGCCCGACCATGAGCAGTTCTTC.

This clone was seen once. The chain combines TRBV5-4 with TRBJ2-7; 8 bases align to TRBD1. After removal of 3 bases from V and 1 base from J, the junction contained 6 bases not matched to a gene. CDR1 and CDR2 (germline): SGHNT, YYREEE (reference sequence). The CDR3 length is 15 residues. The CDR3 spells CASSSGGSLSYEQYF. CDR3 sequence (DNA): TGTGCCAGCAGCTCAGGGGGCTCCCTATCCTACGAGCAGTACTTC.